This TCR beta chain was sequenced during a study of B cell selection in AIRE deficiency. This clone was observed a few times. Profiled with immunoSEQ multiplex PCR; TCRdb holds only in-frame clones, not every one. The data hold fewer than 30,000 clones, with around 97% observed a single time. Conventional CD4 T cells were sorted as CD4+CD127+ cells. V lost 5 bases and J 4 bases, leaving 11 bases between the germline ends. The CDR3 is made up of 13 amino acids. CDR1 SGHAT and CDR2 FQNNGV come from the germline V gene. Sample: CD4+CD127+ conventional T cells sorted from PBMCs. This clonotype was sampled from a human donor in good health. The rearrangement uses TRBV11-2 and TRBJ1-1; D is uncertain. The CDR3 loop is CASSPGWGTEAFF. CDR3 in DNA: TGTGCCAGCAGCCCCGGCTGGGGCACTGAAGCTTTCTTT. Full variable domain (missing parts from reference TRBV11-2 and TRBJ1-1): EAGVAQSPRYKIIEKRQSVAFWCNPISGHATLYWYQQILGQGPKLLIQFQNNGVVDDSQLPKDRFSAERLKGVDSTLKIQPAKLEDSAVYLCASSPGWGTEAFFGQGTRLTVV.